Sequencing of this T cell receptor beta chain was carried out in a study of blood T cell repertoires in COVID-19 (dated by TCRdb to about 2020). Study-wide context: Collaborator samples came from the United States, Italy and Spain and covered acute and convalescent phases of COVID-19. The material from the prospective study consisted of cDNA or gDNA derived from T cells, B-cell-depleted T cells, or PBMCs. Subjects who had been exposed to COVID-19, were actively infected with it, or had recovered from it provided the deeply sampled blood TCRbeta repertoires that made up the dataset. The repertoires were released in a freely available public database meant as a resource for research on the immune response to SARS-CoV-2. The samples were drawn from two sources: the first 160 participants of the ongoing ImmuneRACE study, and 1,200 or so subjects contributed by 6 global collaborators. Sample metadata almost always included a de-identified subject ID, COVID-19 status, age in years and sex. Where available, HLA class I and class II types were obtained from metadata supplied by the sample provider rather than from assay-based typing.

Points the paper makes about the study in general: The amount of clinical and demographic metadata varied by source and participant and was provided uncurated.

In the prospective study, participants were about 18 to 100 years old, resided in 24 geographic areas of the United States, and were enrolled through a virtual design. Cohort assignment in the prospective study relied on participant-reported clinical history from a screening survey and a study questionnaire. ImmuneRACE Cohort 3 recovered participants were defined by two consecutive negative NP/OP PCR tests, healthcare professional clearance, or symptom resolution. Each participant in the prospective study had whole blood, serum and a nasopharyngeal or oropharyngeal swab collected by mobile phlebotomists. Participants in the prospective study had the option to provide additional blood draws and questionnaires over a roughly 2-month period. Before DNA extraction, blood samples from the prospective study were shipped at room temperature or frozen. Its CDR3 holds 12 amino acids, cysteine through phenylalanine. Here the CDR3 DNA is all that survives: 36 bases in frame from base 1.

The immunoSEQ Assay, a bias-controlled multiplex PCR, was used to amplify TCRbeta CDR3 regions from genomic DNA. The authors' analysis ran thus. Within the assay, amplification of reference gene primers was used to estimate how many nucleated cells each sample contained. To quantify the absolute abundance of each unique TCRbeta CDR3 rearrangement, sequence reads were collapsed and filtered. For each sample, productive Simpson clonality was calculated by taking the square root of Simpson's diversity index across productive rearrangements. Here the immuneACCESS table is served through TCRdb, limited to in-frame sequences with V and J called. Missing clones are a known gap in these copies; in checked studies unresolved V genes cover under half, and the rest lacks a known reason. V and J calls and clone size are copied from that table; D and trimming were computed from the DNA. In all, the sample holds a few hundred thousand clones, and roughly 87% of those were seen once. Of the sample, 2.5% to 3% falls within the top ten clones.

Regarding this clone: Its antigen is still unknown. Base qualities are missing; no much larger clone stands one base away.

In this chain, TRBV21-1 is recombined with TRBJ2-2; the table's D call, TRBD2, has no DNA check behind it. TRBV21-1 is labeled a pseudogene. This clonotype originated in a young woman who had recovered from COVID-19. Material: PBMCs or T cells enriched from blood (not recorded which). The bases are TGTGCCAGCAGCACCCCCGGGGGGGAGCTGTTTTTT. Translated, it reads CASSTPGGELFF.